This TCR beta chain was captured in a study of response to subunit inactivated influenza vaccine. Study outcomes and limitations: Each seasonal influenza vaccination, the authors suggested, recruits few new T cells.

Germline CDR1 is SGHRS and CDR2 is YFSETQ. Deletions cut 4 bases from V and 0 bases from J, with 10 bases between. The CDR3 length is 14 residues. Each CDR3 protein gets one entry after TCRdb re-called the RT-PCR reads with MiXCR. Of almost 250,000 distinct CDR3 sequences listed, less than 15% are singletons. This clonotype has only a few counts. As yet, its antigen is unknown. The source was non-naive T cells sorted from PBMCs, collected approximately 15 days before vaccination. The clonotype comes from a man in his fifties or sixties who received an inactivated influenza vaccine. V is TRBV5-1 and J is TRBJ1-1; a possible D gene is TRBD1 (6 bases). The CDR3 region has the DNA TGCGCCAGCAGCCCACAGGGATTGAACACTGAAGCTTTCTTT. It specifies CASSPQGLNTEAFF.